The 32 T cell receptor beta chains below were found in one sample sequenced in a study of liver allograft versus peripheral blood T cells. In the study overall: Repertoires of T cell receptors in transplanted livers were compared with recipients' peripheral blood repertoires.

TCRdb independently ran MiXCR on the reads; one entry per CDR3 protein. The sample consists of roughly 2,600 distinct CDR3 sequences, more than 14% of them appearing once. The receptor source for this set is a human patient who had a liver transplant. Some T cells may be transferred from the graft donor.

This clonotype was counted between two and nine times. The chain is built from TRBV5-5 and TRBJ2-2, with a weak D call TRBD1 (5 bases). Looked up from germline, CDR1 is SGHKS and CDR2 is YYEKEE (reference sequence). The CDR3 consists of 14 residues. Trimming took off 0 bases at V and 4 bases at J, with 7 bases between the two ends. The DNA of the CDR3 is TGTGCCAGCAGCTTGGACAGGCCCACCGGGGAGCTGTTTTTT. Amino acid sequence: CASSLDRPTGELFF.

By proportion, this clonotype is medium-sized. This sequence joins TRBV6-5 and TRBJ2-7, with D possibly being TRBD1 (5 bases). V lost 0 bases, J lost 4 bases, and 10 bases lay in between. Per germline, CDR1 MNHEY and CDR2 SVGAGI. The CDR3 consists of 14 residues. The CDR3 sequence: CASSYSIRVYEQYF. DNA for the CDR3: TGTGCCAGCAGTTACTCGATCAGGGTTTACGAGCAGTACTTC.

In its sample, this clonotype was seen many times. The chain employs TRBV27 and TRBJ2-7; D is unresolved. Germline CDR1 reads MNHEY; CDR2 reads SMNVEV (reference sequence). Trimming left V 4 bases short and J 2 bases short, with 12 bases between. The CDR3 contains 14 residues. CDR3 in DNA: TGTGCCAGCAGTTCCCCCCGCGCGACCTACGAGCAGTACTTC. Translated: CASSSPRATYEQYF.

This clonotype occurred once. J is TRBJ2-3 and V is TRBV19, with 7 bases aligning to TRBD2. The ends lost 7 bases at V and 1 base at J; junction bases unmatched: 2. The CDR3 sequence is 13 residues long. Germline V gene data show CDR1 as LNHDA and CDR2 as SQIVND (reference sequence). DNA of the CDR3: TGTGCCAGTAATCTAGCGGGCACAGATACGCAGTATTTT. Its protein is CASNLAGTDTQYF.

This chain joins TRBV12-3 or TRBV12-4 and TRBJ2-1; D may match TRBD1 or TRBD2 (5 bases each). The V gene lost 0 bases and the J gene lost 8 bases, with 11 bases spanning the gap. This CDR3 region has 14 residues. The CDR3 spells CASSLASWDHEQFF. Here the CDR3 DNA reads TGTGCCAGCAGTTTAGCGAGTTGGGACCATGAGCAGTTCTTC.

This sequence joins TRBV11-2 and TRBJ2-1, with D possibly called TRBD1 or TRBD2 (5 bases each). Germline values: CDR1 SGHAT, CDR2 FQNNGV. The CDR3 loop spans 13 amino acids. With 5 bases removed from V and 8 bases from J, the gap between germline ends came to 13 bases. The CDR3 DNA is TGTGCCAGCAGCCTGAGGGGCCTCGATGAGCAGTTCTTC. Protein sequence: CASSLRGLDEQFF. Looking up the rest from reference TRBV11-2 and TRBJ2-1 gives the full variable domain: EAGVAQSPRYKIIEKRQSVAFWCNPISGHATLYWYQQILGQGPKLLIQFQNNGVVDDSQLPKDRFSAERLKGVDSTLKIQPAKLEDSAVYLCASSLRGLDEQFFGPGTRLTVL.

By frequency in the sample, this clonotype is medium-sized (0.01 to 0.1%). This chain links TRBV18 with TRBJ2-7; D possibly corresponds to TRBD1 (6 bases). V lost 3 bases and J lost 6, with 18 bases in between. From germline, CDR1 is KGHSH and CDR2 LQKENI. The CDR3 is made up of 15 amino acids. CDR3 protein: CASSPGQGFSSEQYF. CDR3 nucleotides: TGTGCCAGCTCACCGGGGCAGGGGTTTTCGTCCGAGCAGTACTTC. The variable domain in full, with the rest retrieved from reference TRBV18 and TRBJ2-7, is NAGVMQNPRHLVRRRGQEARLRCSPMKGHSHVYWYRQLPEEGLKFMVYLQKENIIDESGMPKERFSAEFPKEGPSILRIQQVVRGDSAAYFCASSPGQGFSSEQYFGPGTRLTVT.

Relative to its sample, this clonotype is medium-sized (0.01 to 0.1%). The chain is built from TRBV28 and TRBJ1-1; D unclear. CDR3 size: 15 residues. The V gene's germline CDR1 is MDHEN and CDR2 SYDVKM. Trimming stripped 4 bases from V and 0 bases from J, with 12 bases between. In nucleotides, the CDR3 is TGTGCCAGCAGTTGGGGTGCCTTCATGAACACTGAAGCTTTCTTT. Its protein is CASSWGAFMNTEAFF.

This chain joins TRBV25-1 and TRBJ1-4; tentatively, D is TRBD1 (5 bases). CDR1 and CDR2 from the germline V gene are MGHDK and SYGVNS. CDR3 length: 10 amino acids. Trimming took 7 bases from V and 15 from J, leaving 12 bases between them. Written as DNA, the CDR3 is TGTGCCAGCAAGCGGGACTTCATGTTTTTT. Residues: CASKRDFMFF.

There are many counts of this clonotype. The CDR3 loop is CASSFMPDGARSIGRETQYF. In DNA, the CDR3 is TGTGCCAGCAGCTTTATGCCGGACGGAGCACGAAGCATAGGGAGGGAGACCCAGTACTTC. This chain uses TRBV5-6 with TRBJ2-5; maybe TRBD2 (6 bases). Deletions cut 2 bases from V and 5 bases from J, with 31 bases between. CDR3 size: 20 residues. Germline lookup yields CDR1 SGHDT and CDR2 YYEEEE.

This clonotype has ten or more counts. CDR3 loop: CAGDRGFQMNTEAFF. In nucleotides, the CDR3 is TGTGCCGGGGACAGGGGATTCCAGATGAACACTGAAGCTTTCTTT. The V gene is TRBV30, the J gene TRBJ1-1; 10 bases agree with TRBD1. The CDR3 is 15 amino acids. The germline gives CDR1 GTSNPN, CDR2 SVGIG (reference sequence). J gave up 0 bases and V 8 bases, and 9 bases lay outside the gene matches.

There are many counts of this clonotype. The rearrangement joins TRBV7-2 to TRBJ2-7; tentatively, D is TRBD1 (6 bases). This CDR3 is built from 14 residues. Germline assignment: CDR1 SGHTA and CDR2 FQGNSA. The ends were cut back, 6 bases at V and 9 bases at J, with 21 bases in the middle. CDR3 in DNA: TGTGCCAGCAGTCCTAGGACAGACTTCGGCAGGCAGTACTTC. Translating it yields CASSPRTDFGRQYF.

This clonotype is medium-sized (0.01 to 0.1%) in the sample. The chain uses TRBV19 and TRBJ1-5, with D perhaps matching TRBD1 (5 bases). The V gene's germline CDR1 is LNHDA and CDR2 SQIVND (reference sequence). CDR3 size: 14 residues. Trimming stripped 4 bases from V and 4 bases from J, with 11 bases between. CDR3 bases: TGTGCCAGTAGTACCCTTGACAGTAATCAGCCCCAGCATTTT. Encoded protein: CASSTLDSNQPQHF.

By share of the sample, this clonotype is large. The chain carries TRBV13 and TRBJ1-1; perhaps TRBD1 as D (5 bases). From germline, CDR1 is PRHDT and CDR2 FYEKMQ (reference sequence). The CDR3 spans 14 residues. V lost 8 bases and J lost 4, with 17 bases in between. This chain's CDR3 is CASALGRKGTEAFF. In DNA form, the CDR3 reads TGTGCCAGCGCTCTGGGACGGAAAGGCACTGAAGCTTTCTTT.

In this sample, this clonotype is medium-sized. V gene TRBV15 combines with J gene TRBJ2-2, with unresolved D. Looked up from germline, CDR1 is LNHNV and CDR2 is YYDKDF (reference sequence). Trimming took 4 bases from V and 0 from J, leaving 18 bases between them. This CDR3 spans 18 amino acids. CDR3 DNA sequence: TGTGCCACCAGCAAACCTCCTCGAGAGCCCGCGAACACCGGGGAGCTGTTTTTT. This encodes CATSKPPREPANTGELFF.

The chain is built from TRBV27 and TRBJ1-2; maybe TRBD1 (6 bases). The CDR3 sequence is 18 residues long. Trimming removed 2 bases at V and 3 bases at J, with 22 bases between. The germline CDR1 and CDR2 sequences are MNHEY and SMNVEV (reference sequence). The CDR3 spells CASSLRGSQGGGYYGYTF. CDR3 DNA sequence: TGTGCCAGCAGTTTAAGGGGGTCACAGGGTGGGGGCTACTATGGCTACACCTTC.

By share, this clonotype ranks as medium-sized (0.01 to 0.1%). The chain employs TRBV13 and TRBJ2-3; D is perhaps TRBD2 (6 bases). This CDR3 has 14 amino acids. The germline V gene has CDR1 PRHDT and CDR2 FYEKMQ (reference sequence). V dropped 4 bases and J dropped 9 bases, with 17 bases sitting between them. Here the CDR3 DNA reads TGTGCCAGCAGCTCGGAAGGGCTAGCGAACACGCAGTATTTT. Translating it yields CASSSEGLANTQYF.

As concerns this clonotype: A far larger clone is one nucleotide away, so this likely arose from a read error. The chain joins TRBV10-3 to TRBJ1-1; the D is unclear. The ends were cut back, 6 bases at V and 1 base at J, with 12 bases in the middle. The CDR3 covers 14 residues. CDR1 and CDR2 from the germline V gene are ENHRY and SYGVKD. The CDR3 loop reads CAISVSPGNTEAFF. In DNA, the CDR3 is TGTGCCATCAGCGTCTCCCCCGGGAACACTGAAGCTTTCTTT.

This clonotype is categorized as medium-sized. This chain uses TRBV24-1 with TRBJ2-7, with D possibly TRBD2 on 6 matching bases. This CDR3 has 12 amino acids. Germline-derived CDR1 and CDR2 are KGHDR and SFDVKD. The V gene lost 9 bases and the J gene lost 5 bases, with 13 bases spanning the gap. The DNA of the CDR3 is TGTGCCACCGCCGGGCGGGGCCACGAGCAGTACTTC. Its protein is CATAGRGHEQYF.

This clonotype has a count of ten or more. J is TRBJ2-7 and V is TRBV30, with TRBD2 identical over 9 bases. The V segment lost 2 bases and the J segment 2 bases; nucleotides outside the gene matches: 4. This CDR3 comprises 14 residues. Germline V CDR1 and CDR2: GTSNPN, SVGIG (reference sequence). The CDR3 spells CAWSPLAGPYEQYF. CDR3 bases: TGTGCCTGGAGTCCGCTAGCGGGACCCTACGAGCAGTACTTC.

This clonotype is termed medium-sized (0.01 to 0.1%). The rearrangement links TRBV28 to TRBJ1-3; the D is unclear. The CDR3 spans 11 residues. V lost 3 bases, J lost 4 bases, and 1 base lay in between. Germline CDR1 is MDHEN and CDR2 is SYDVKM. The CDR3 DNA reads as TGTGCCAGCAGTTTGGGAAACACCATATATTTT. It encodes CASSLGNTIYF.

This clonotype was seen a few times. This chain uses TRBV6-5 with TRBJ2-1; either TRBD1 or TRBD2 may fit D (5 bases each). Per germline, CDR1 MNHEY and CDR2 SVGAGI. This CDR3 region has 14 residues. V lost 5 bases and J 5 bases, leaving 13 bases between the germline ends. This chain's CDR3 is CASSVSMGDNEQFF. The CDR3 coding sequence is TGTGCCAGCAGTGTGAGCATGGGGGACAATGAGCAGTTCTTC.

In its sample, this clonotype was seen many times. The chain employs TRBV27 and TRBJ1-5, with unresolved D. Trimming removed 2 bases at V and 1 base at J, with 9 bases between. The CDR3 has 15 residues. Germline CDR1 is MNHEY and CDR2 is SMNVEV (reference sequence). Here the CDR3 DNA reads TGTGCCAGCAGTTTAAAAAGACGGAGCAATCAGCCCCAGCATTTT. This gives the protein CASSLKRRSNQPQHF.

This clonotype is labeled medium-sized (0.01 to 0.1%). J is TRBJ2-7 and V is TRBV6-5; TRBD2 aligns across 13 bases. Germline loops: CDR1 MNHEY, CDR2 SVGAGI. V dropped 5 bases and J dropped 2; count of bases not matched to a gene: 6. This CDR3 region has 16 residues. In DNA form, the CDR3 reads TGTGCCAGCAGTCCCGGGACTAGCGGGAAGACCTACGAGCAGTACTTC. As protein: CASSPGTSGKTYEQYF.

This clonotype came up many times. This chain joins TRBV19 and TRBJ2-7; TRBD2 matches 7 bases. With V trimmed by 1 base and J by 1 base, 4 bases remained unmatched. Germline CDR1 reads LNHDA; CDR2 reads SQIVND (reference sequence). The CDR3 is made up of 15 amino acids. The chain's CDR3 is CASSIVEGLSYEQYF. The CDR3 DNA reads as TGTGCCAGTAGTATAGTTGAGGGACTATCCTACGAGCAGTACTTC.

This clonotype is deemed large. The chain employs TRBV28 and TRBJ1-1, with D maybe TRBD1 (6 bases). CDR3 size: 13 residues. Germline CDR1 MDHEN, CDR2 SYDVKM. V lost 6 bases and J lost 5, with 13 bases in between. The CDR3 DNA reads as TGTGCCAGCAGGCAACAGGGTTTGACTGAAGCTTTCTTT. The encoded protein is CASRQQGLTEAFF.

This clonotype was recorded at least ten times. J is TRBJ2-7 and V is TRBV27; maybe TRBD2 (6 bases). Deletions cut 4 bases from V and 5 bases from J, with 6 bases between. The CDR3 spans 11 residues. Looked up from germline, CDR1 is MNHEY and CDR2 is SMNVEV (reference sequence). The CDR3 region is CASSWGDEQYF. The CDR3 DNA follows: TGTGCCAGCAGTTGGGGGGACGAGCAGTACTTC.

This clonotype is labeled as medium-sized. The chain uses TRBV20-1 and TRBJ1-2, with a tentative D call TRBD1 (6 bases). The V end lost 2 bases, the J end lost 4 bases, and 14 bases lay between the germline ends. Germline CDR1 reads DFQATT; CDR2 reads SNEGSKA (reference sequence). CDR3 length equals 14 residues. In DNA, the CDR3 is TGCAGTGCTAGAAAGGACAGCGTCGCCTATGGCTACACCTTC. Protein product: CSARKDSVAYGYTF.

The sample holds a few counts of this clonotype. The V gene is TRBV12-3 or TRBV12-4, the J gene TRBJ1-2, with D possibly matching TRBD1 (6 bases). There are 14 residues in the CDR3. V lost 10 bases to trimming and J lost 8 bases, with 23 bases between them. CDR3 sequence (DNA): TGTGCCATCCTCGGGGGGCTGGGGGGATTAGGCTACACCTTC. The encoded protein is CAILGGLGGLGYTF.

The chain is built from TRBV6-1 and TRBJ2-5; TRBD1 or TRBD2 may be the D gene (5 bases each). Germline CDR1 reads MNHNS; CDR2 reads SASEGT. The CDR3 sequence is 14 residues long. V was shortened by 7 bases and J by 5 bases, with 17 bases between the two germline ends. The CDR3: CASMITGAAETQYF. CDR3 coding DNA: TGTGCCAGCATGATTACCGGGGCGGCCGAGACCCAGTACTTC.

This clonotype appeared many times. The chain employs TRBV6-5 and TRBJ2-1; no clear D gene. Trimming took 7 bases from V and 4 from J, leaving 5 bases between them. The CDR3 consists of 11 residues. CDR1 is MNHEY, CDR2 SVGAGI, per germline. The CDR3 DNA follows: TGTGCCAGCATCCAATACAATGAGCAGTTCTTC. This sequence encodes CASIQYNEQFF.

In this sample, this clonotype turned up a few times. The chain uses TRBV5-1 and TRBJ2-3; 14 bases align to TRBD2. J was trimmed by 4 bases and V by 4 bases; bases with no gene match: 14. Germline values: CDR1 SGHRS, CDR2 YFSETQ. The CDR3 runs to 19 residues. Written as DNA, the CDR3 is TGCGCCAGCAGCCCCCGTGAACGGACTAGCGGGGGGTTCGCAGATACGCAGTATTTT. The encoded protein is CASSPRERTSGGFADTQYF. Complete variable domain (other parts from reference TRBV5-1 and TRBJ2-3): KAGVTQTPRYLIKTRGQQVTLSCSPISGHRSVSWYQQTPGQGLQFLFEYFSETQRNKGNFPGRFSGRQFSNSRSEMNVSTLELGDSALYLCASSPRERTSGGFADTQYFGPGTRLTVL.